This T cell receptor (beta chain) derives from a study of CD8+ T cells in alopecia areata. As for the study in general: Twice a day, 5 to 10 mg of oral tofacitinib was administered to treated patients.

The CDR3 extends over 15 amino acids. Trimming removed 3 bases at V and 5 bases at J, with 14 bases between. Germline V CDR1 and CDR2: SEHNR, FQNEAQ (reference sequence). This clone was seen more than once but under ten times. Treatment indicated: oral pan-JAK inhibitor, 5-10 mg twice daily. After isolation, RNA underwent reverse transcription to generate cDNA as the sequencing template. Only in-frame clones appear in the TCRdb table, and some are missing; sequencing was by immunoSEQ multiplex PCR. The sample contains some 88,000 clones, around 47% of which appear only once. The chain is built from TRBV7-9 and TRBJ2-1; D possibly matches TRBD1 or TRBD2 (5 bases each). The receptor's source is a human donor with alopecia areata. This specimen consisted of CD8+ T cells sorted from blood, obtained at week 24, from a patient treated with tofacitinib. CDR3 protein: CASSLLRLGDNEQFF. In DNA form, the CDR3 reads TGTGCCAGCAGCTTGCTGAGACTGGGGGACAATGAGCAGTTCTTC.